This T cell receptor beta chain was documented in a study of T cells after yellow fever vaccination (dated by TCRdb to between 2017 and 2020). A note on the overall study: The SMART-Seq v4 Ultra Low Input RNA kit was used to prepare libraries from fractions with low cell numbers. To follow T-cell clones before and after primary and booster YFV17D yellow fever vaccination, bulk TCR alpha and beta repertoires were sequenced over time. Two healthy male donors, one aged 18 to 30 and one aged 30 to 40 years, made up the cohort. Blood was drawn at multiple timepoints before and after primary and secondary immunization, with bulk PBMC replicates and cell subsets isolated. The paper's findings and limits, for the study overall: Because abundant contaminating clonotypes from the bulk population could be contained in FACS-sorted repertoires, computational filtering was required. Because the study included only a couple of donors, the extent to which the findings can be generalized is limited. Most clones expanded after primary vaccination (approximately 96% of CD4 and roughly 91% of CD8) were re-detected after the booster, suggesting that broad memory maintenance occurred. The secondary T-cell response was found to be weaker but faster than the primary response, with a peak reached on day 5 rather than on day 15. A small share of clonotypes was detected in both CD4 and CD8 compartments, with the overlap likely arising from convergent recombination.

V loses 3 bases of germline sequence and J loses 8 bases, and the interval between the two ends is 11 bases. The CDR3 has 13 amino acids, counting the end cysteine and phenylalanine. Kept here is only the CDR3 DNA, which spans 39 bases and is read in frame from base 1. TCR cDNA was synthesized by 5'RACE template switching, which introduced a universal primer site and unique molecular identifiers. Priming for cDNA synthesis came from both the TCR alpha and TCR beta constant segments. Two PCR steps were used to amplify libraries, with sample barcodes and sequencing adapters being added in the second step. Sequencing of libraries was performed on Illumina HiSeq 2500 (2x100 bp) or NovaSeq (2x150 bp). The authors' analysis ran thus. Demultiplexing of reads and collapsing into UMI consensus sequences were performed with MIGEC, and V(D)J alignment was carried out with MiXCR. Using edgeR on replicate PBMC samples, clonotypes were called vaccine-responding if FDR was below 0.01 and the log2 fold change was above 5 up to day 15. Bulk clonotypes were assigned CD4 or CD8 identity according to which sequenced CD4 or CD8 repertoire held them at higher abundance. The public reads were reanalyzed by TCRdb: fastp trimming at Q25, MiXCR alignment, in-frame beta chains only. Rows with one shared CDR3 protein collapse into an entry with the most common genes and DNA. It is TCRdb's table, rather than the study itself, that gives the V and J calls and clone size. This sample gives a few hundred thousand distinct CDR3 sequences in total; roughly 8.6% of them show up just once. The ten top clones hold 17% of the sample.

A few counts support this clonotype. There is no known antigen for this receptor. No clone much larger than this one lies a single base away; base qualities are absent. The sample's treatment or condition label, decoded: live attenuated yellow fever vaccine strain. At each blood-draw timepoint, two biological replicates of bulk PBMCs were collected. A standard Ficoll-Paque protocol was used to isolate PBMCs from peripheral blood. TriZol was used to extract RNA from bulk PBMCs, CD4 and CD8 fractions, and dextramer-positive and dextramer-negative fractions. The specimen comprised PBMCs, sampled about 49 days after the first yellow fever vaccination. Recombination connected TRBV12-3 or TRBV12-4 to TRBJ1-5; the D gene is possibly TRBD1, with 5 bases matching. The receptor comes from a man younger than 35 who received the YFV17D yellow fever vaccine. The CDR3 in this case is CASSFRGTEPQHF. The sequenced DNA: TGTGCCAGCAGTTTTCGGGGGACGGAGCCCCAGCATTTT.